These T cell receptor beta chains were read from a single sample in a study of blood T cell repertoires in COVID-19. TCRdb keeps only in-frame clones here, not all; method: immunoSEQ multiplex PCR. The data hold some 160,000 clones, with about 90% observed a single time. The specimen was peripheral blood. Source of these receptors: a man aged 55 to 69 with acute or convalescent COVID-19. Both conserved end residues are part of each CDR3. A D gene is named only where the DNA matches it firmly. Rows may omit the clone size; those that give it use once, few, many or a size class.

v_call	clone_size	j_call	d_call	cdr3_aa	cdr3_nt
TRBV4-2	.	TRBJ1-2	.	CASSQGGTDRNYGYTF	TGTGCCAGCAGCCAAGGAGGCACCGACAGGAACTATGGCTACACCTTC
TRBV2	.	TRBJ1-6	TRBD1	CASSLTGDSYNSPLHF	TGTGCCAGCAGTCTAACAGGGGACAGCTATAATTCACCCCTCCACTTT
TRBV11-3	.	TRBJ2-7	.	CASSLDGYEQYF	TGTGCCAGCAGCTTAGACGGGTACGAGCAGTACTTC
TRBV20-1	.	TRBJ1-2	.	CSASQAVADGYTF	TGCAGTGCTAGTCAAGCGGTCGCGGATGGCTACACCTTC
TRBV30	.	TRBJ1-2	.	CAWSMPGHYGYTF	TGTGCCTGGAGTATGCCAGGGCACTATGGCTACACCTTC
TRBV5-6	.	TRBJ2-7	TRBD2	CASSFLAGGPSSYEQYF	TGTGCCAGCAGCTTTCTAGCGGGGGGCCCTAGCTCCTACGAGCAGTACTTC
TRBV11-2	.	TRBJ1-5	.	CASSLVGGISNQPQHF	TGTGCCAGCAGCTTAGTCGGAGGGATTAGCAATCAGCCCCAGCATTTT
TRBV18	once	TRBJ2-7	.	CASSDRDSPEQYF	TGTGCCAGCTCGGACCGGGACTCCCCCGAGCAGTACTTC
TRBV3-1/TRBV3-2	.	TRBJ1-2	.	CASSQAAVYGYTF	TGTGCCAGCAGCCAAGCCGCGGTCTATGGCTACACCTTC
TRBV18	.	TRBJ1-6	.	CASSVGTGNNSPLHF	TGTGCCAGCTCTGTGGGAACCGGGAACAATTCACCCCTCCACTTT
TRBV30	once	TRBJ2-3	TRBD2	CAWSAERGTGRGAPDTQYF	TGTGCCTGGAGTGCAGAGCGGGGGACGGGGCGGGGGGCCCCAGATACGCAGTATTTT
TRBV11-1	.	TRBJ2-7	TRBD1	CASTWTGRTYEQYF	TGTGCCAGCACCTGGACAGGGAGGACCTACGAGCAGTACTTC
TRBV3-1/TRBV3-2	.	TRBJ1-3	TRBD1	CASSLRQGSGNTIYF	TGTGCCAGCAGCCTCCGACAGGGCTCTGGAAACACCATATATTTT
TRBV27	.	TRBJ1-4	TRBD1	CASSLSFRGIGEKLFF	TGTGCCAGCAGTTTATCCTTCAGGGGGATTGGTGAAAAACTGTTTTTT